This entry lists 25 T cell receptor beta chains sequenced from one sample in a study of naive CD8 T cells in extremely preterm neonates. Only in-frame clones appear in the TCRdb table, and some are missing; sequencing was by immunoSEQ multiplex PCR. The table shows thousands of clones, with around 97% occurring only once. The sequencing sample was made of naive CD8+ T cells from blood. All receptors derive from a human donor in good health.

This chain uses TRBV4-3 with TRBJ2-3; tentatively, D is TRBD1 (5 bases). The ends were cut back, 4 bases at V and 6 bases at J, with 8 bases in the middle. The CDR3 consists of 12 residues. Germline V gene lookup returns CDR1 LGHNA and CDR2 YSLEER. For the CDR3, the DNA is TGCGCCAGCAGCCCAAGGGGCGATACGCAGTATTTT. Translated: CASSPRGDTQYF.

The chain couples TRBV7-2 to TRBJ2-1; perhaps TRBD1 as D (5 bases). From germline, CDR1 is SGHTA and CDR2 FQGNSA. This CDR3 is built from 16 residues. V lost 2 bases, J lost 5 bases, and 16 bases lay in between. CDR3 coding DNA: TGTGCCAGCAGCTTAAGGGGTGGGGTGAGCGACAATGAGCAGTTCTTC. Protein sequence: CASSLRGGVSDNEQFF.

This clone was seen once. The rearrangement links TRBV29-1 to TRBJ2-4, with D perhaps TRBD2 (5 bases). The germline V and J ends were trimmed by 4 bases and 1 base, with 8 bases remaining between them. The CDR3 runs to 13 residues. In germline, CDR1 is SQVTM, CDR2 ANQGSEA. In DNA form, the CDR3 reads TGCAGCGTTGCCCTAGCTGCCAAAAACATTCAGTACTTC. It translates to CSVALAAKNIQYF.

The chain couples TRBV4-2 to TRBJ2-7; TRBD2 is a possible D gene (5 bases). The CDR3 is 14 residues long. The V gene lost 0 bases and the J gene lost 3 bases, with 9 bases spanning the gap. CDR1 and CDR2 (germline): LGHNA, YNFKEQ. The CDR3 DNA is TGTGCCAGCAGCCAAGAGAGACTACACTACGAGCAGTACTTC. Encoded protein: CASSQERLHYEQYF.

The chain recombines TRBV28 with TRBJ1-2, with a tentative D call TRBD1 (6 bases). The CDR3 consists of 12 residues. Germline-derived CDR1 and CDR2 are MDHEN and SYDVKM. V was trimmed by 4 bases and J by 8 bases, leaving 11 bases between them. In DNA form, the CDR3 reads TGTGCCAGCAGTTGGGGGCCAGGGGGCTACACCTTC. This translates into CASSWGPGGYTF.

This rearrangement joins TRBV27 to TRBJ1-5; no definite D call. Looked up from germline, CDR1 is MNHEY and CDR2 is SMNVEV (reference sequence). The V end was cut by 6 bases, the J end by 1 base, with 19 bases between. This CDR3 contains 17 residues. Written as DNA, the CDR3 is TGTGCCAGCAGCCTACTATCTCGGGGTGCAAGCAATCAGCCCCAGCATTTT. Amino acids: CASSLLSRGASNQPQHF.

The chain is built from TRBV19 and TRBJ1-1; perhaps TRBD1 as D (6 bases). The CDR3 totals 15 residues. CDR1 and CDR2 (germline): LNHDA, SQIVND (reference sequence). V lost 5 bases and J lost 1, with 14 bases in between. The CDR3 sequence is CASSLKGGENTEAFF. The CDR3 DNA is TGTGCCAGTAGTCTCAAGGGGGGGGAGAACACTGAAGCTTTCTTT.

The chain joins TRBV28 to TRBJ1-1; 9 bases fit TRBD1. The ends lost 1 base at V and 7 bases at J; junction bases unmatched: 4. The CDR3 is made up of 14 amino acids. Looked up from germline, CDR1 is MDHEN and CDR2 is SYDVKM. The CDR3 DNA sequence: TGTGCCAGCAGTTTATATCTGGGACAGGGTGAAGCTTTCTTT. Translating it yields CASSLYLGQGEAFF.

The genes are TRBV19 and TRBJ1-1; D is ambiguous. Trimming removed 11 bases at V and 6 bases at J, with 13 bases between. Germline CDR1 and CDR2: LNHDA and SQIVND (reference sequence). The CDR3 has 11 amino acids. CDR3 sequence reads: CASLAWPEAFF. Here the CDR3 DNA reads TGTGCCTCCTTGGCCTGGCCTGAAGCTTTCTTT.

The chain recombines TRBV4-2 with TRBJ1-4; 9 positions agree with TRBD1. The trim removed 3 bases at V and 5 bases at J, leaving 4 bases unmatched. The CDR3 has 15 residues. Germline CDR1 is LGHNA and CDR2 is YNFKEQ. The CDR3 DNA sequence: TGTGCCAGCAGCCACCCCGGGACAGGGAATGAAAAACTGTTTTTT. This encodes CASSHPGTGNEKLFF.

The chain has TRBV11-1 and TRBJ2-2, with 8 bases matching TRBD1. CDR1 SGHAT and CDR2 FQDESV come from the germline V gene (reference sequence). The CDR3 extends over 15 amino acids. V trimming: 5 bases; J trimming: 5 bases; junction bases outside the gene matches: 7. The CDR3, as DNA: TGTGCCAGCAGCCACCGGACAGGGTTAACCGGGGAGCTGTTTTTT. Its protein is CASSHRTGLTGELFF. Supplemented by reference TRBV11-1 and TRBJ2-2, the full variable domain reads EAEVAQSPRYKITEKSQAVAFWCDPISGHATLYWYRQILGQGPELLVQFQDESVVDDSQLPKDRFSAERLKGVDSTLKIQPAELGDSAMYLCASSHRTGLTGELFFGEGSRLTVL.

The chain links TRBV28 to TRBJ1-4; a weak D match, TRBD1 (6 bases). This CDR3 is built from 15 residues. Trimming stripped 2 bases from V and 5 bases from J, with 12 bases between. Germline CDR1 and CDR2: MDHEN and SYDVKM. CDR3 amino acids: CASSLGGRGNEKLFF. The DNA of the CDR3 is TGTGCCAGCAGTTTAGGGGGCCGCGGAAATGAAAAACTGTTTTTT.

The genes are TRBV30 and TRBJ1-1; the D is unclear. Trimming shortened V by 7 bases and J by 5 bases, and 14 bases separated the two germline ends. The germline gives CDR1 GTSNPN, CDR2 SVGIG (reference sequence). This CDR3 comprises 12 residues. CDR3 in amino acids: CASSSEGTEAFF. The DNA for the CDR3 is TGTGCCTCCTCATCCGAGGGTACTGAAGCTTTCTTT.

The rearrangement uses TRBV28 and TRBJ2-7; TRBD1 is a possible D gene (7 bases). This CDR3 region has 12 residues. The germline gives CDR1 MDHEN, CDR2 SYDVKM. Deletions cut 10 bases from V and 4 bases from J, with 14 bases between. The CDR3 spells CATQGRDYEQYF. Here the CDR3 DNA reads TGTGCCACACAGGGGCGGGATTACGAGCAGTACTTC.

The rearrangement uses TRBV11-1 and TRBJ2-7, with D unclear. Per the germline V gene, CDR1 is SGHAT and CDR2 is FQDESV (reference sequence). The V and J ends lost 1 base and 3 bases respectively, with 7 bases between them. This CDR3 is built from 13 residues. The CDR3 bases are TGTGCCAGCAGCTTAGGTGGCAGCTACGAGCAGTACTTC. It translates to CASSLGGSYEQYF.

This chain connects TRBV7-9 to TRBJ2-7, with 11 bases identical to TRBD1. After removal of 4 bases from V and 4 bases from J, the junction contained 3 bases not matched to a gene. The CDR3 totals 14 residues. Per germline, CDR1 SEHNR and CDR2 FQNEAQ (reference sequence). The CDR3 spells CASSSGQGAYEQYF. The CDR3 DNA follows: TGTGCCAGCAGCTCCGGACAGGGGGCTTACGAGCAGTACTTC.

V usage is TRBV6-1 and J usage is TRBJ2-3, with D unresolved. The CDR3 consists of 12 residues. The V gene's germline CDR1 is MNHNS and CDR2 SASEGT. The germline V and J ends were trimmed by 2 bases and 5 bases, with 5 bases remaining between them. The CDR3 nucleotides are TGTGCCAGCAGTGAAAGTAGAGATACGCAGTATTTT. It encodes CASSESRDTQYF.

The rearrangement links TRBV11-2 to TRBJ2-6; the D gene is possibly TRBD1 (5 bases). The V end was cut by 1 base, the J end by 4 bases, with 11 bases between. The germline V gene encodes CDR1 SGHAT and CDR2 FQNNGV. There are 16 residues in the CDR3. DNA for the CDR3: TGTGCCAGCAGCTTAGTGGGGCCACCAGGGGCCAACGTCCTGACTTTC. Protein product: CASSLVGPPGANVLTF.

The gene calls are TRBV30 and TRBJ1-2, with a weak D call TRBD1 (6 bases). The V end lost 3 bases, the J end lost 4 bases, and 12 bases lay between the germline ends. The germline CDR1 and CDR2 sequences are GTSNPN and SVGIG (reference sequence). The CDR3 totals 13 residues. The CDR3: CAWSRVGGYGYTF. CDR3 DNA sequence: TGTGCCTGGAGCAGGGTAGGGGGCTATGGCTACACCTTC.

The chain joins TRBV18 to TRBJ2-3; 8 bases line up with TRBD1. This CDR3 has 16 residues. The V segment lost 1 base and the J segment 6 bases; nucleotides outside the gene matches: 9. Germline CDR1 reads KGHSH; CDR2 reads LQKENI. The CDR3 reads CASSPLGQGAKDTQYF. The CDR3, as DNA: TGTGCCAGCTCACCACTAGGTCAGGGGGCGAAGGATACGCAGTATTTT.

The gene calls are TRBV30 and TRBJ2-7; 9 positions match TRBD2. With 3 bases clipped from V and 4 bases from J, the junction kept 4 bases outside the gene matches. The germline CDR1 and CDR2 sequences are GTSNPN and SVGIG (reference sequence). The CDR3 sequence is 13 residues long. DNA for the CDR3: TGTGCCTGGAGCGCGGGGGGGCGGTACGAGCAGTACTTC. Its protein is CAWSAGGRYEQYF.

The CDR3 coding sequence is TGTGCCATCAGTGCGTGGGACACCGGCCCGTACGAGCAGTACTTC. Residues: CAISAWDTGPYEQYF. This rearrangement joins TRBV10-3 to TRBJ2-7; the D gene is possibly TRBD1 (6 bases). The CDR3 is 15 residues long. Between the trimmed V and J ends, which lost 4 bases and 4 bases, there was a span of 17 bases. The V gene's germline CDR1 is ENHRY and CDR2 SYGVKD.

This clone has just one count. The CDR3 region has the DNA TGTGCCAGCAGTCTCGACAGAGTGAACACTGAAGCTTTCTTT. Its protein product is CASSLDRVNTEAFF. This sequence joins TRBV11-2 and TRBJ1-1; the D gene is possibly TRBD1 (5 bases). The CDR3 totals 14 residues. V lost 6 bases, J lost 0 bases, and 11 bases lay in between. Germline V gives CDR1 SGHAT, CDR2 FQNNGV.

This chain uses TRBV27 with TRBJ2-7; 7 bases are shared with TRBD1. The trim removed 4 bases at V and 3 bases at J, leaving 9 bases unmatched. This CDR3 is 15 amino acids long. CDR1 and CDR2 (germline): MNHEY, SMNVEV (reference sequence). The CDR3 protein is CASSSIGTAVYEQYF. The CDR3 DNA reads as TGTGCCAGCAGTTCCATCGGGACAGCCGTCTACGAGCAGTACTTC.

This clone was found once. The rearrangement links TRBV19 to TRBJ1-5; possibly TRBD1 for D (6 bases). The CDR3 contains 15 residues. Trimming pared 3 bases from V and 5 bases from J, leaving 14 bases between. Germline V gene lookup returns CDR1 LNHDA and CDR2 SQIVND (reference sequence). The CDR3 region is CASSIPRGGDQPQHF. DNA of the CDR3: TGTGCCAGTAGTATCCCCAGGGGTGGGGATCAGCCCCAGCATTTT.